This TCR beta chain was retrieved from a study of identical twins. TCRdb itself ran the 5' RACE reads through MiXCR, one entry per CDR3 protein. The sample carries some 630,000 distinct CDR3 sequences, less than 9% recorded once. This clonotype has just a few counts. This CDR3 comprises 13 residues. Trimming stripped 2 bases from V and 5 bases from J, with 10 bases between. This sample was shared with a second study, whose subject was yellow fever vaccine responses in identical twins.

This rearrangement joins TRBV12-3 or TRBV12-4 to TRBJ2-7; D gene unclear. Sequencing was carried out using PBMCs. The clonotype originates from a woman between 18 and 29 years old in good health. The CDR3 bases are TGTGCCAGCAGTTTACGGGCTTACGACGAGCAGTACTTC. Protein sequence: CASSLRAYDEQYF.